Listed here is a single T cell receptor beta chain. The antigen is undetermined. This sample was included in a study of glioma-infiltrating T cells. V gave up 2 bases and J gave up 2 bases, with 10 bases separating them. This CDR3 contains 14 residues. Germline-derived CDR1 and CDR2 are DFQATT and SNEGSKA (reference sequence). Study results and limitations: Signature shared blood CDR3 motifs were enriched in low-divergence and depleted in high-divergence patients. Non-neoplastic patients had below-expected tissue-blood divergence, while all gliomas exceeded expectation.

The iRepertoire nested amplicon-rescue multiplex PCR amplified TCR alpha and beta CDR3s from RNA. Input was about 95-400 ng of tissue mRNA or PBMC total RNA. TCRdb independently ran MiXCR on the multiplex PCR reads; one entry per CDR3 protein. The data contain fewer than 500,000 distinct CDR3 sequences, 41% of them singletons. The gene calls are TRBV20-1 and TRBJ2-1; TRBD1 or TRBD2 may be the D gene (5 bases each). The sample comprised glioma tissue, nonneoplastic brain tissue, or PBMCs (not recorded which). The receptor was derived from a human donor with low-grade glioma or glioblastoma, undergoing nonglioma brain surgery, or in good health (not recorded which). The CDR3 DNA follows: TGCAGTGCTAGACGCACGGGACCCTACAATGAGCAGTTCTTC. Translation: CSARRTGPYNEQFF.